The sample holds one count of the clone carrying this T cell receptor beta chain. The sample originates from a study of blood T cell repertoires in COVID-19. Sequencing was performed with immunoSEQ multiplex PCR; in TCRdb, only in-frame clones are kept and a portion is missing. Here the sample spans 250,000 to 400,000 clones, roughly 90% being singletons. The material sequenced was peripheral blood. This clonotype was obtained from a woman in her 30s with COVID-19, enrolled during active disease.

The CDR3 sequence: CASSLRQGGSNQPQHF. The CDR3 DNA sequence: TGTGCCAGCAGTCTGAGACAGGGAGGAAGCAATCAGCCCCAGCATTTT. The rearrangement links TRBV27 to TRBJ1-5; 7 bases are shared with TRBD1. Germline loops: CDR1 MNHEY, CDR2 SMNVEV (reference sequence). With V trimmed by 5 bases and J by 1 base, 8 bases remained unmatched. The CDR3 is made up of 16 amino acids.